One and the same sample provided the 29 T cell receptor beta chains below, sequenced in a study of blood T cells in healthy people across ages. For the second PCR, which ran for roughly 6 to 12 cycles, a sample-barcoded 5' primer and a J-beta primer mix were used. In TCRdb, the 5' RACE reads were re-called with MiXCR into one record per CDR3 protein. The sample has 800,000 to 950,000 distinct CDR3 sequences; around 36% are singletons. Sample: blood. All receptors come from a young man in good health.

This clonotype was observed a few times. CDR3 nucleotides: TGTGCCAGCAGTTGGGACAGGGGGGGCACCTACTATGGCTACACCTTC. Encoded protein: CASSWDRGGTYYGYTF. The rearrangement uses TRBV6-5 and TRBJ1-2, with 11 positions matching TRBD1. The V segment lost 4 bases and the J segment 3 bases; nucleotides outside the gene matches: 7. This CDR3 is 16 amino acids long. Germline V CDR1 and CDR2: MNHEY, SVGAGI.

A few counts support this clonotype. This sequence joins TRBV20-1 and TRBJ1-1; D is undetermined. The germline V gene encodes CDR1 DFQATT and CDR2 SNEGSKA (reference sequence). This CDR3 is 12 amino acids long. The V end was cut by 6 bases, the J end by 1 base, with 9 bases between. For the CDR3, the DNA is TGCAGTGCACATATGCCGAACACTGAAGCTTTCTTT. Its protein product is CSAHMPNTEAFF.

The chain uses TRBV5-1 and TRBJ2-1, with a possible D match to TRBD1 (6 bases). The CDR3 has 14 residues. V lost 4 bases and J 8 bases, leaving 16 bases between the germline ends. Germline V lookup: CDR1 SGHRS, CDR2 YFSETQ. In DNA, the CDR3 is TGCGCCAGCAGCGGGGTCTTCGAGGGGGATGAGCAGTTCTTC. It specifies CASSGVFEGDEQFF.

V gene TRBV9 combines with J gene TRBJ2-2, with TRBD1 matching 8 bases. From germline, CDR1 is SGDLS and CDR2 YYNGEE. The CDR3 totals 16 residues. V was clipped by 3 bases and J by 2 bases; unmatched bases: 6. Here the CDR3 DNA reads TGTGCCAGCAGCGCCCAGACAGGGGATAACACCGGGGAGCTGTTTTTT. Translated: CASSAQTGDNTGELFF.

This clonotype came up a few times. V is TRBV6-2 or TRBV6-3 and J is TRBJ2-7; D not certain. CDR1 and CDR2 (germline): MNHEY, SVGEGT. V was clipped by 0 bases and J by 2 bases, with 8 bases between them. The CDR3 consists of 14 residues. CDR3 in DNA: TGTGCCAGCAGTTACTCGGCCGGTCCCTACGAGCAGTACTTC. Protein: CASSYSAGPYEQYF.

This clonotype was found a few times. The chain recombines TRBV29-1 with TRBJ2-7, with 9 positions matching TRBD1. V lost 3 bases and J lost 7; bases outside the gene matches: 7. Germline V CDR1 and CDR2: SQVTM, ANQGSEA. CDR3 length: 13 amino acids. CDR3 coding DNA: TGCAGCGTTGACGGGACAGGGATAGGTGAGCAGTACTTC. This translates into CSVDGTGIGEQYF.

On this clonotype: One end of the junction is discordant with germline, which a read error may explain. The rearrangement links TRBV7-8 to TRBJ1-4; no clear D gene. Germline CDR1 SGHVS, CDR2 FQNEAQ. This CDR3 contains 17 residues. Written as DNA, the CDR3 is TGTGCCAGCAGCTTAGGTCTGGAGAAGGCTACTAAGGAAAAACTGTTTTTT. This translates into CASSLGLEKATKEKLFF.

This clonotype showed up just a few times. The chain links TRBV20-1 to TRBJ2-1, with 10 bases that match TRBD2. This CDR3 is built from 17 residues. Germline CDR1 DFQATT, CDR2 SNEGSKA (reference sequence). Losses at the gene ends were 0 bases for V and 5 bases for J; bases not matched to a gene: 10. CDR3 coding DNA: TGCAGTGCTAGAGATTTTTTCGGGACTAGCGAGAACAATGAGCAGTTCTTC. It translates to CSARDFFGTSENNEQFF.

This chain connects TRBV7-2 to TRBJ2-3; unclear D gene. Trimming left V 4 bases short and J 0 bases short, with 14 bases between. CDR1 SGHTA and CDR2 FQGNSA come from the germline V gene. This CDR3 is built from 16 residues. In DNA form, the CDR3 reads TGTGCCAGCAGCTCGTACCCCGGACGGAGCACAGATACGCAGTATTTT. Residues: CASSSYPGRSTDTQYF. Full variable domain (remainder filled in from reference TRBV7-2 and TRBJ2-3): GAGVSQSPSNKVTEKGKDVELRCDPISGHTALYWYRQSLGQGLEFLIYFQGNSAPDKSGLPSDRFSAERTGGSVSTLTIQRTQQEDSAVYLCASSSYPGRSTDTQYFGPGTRLTVL.

This clonotype has a single count. The junction differs from germline at one of its ends, possibly a read error. The chain recombines TRBV20-1 with TRBJ2-1; 11 bases map to TRBD2. Germline assignment: CDR1 DFQATT and CDR2 SNEGSKA (reference sequence). The CDR3 loop spans 15 amino acids. The CDR3 here is CSARPPSGGYNQQFF. The CDR3 nucleotides are TGCAGTGCTAGACCACCTAGCGGGGGGTACAATCAGCAGTTCTTC.

V gene TRBV20-1 combines with J gene TRBJ2-5; 9 bases fit TRBD2. Germline V gene data show CDR1 as DFQATT and CDR2 as SNEGSKA (reference sequence). The CDR3 extends over 13 amino acids. The ends lost 6 bases at V and 11 bases at J; junction bases unmatched: 13. The CDR3 nucleotides are TGCAGTGCGAGGCTGCGGGGGGGCGGTGAGCAGTACTTC. Encoded protein: CSARLRGGGEQYF.

The J gene is TRBJ2-3, the V gene TRBV7-2; weak D call: TRBD2 (5 bases). Germline V gives CDR1 SGHTA, CDR2 FQGNSA. The germline V and J ends were trimmed by 5 bases and 6 bases, with 15 bases remaining between them. The CDR3 length is 14 residues. The CDR3 protein is CASSPTRMLDTQYF. The CDR3 DNA reads TGTGCCAGCAGCCCTACTAGGATGTTGGATACGCAGTATTTT.

Ten or more counts support this clonotype. The chain is built from TRBV27 and TRBJ1-1; possibly TRBD1 for D (6 bases). Germline CDR1 is MNHEY and CDR2 is SMNVEV (reference sequence). The CDR3 loop spans 14 amino acids. The V and J ends lost 5 bases and 1 base respectively, with 11 bases between them. The CDR3 reads CASSTQDRNTEAFF. CDR3 DNA sequence: TGTGCCAGCAGTACCCAGGACAGGAACACTGAAGCTTTCTTT.

This clonotype was counted a few times. The V and J genes are TRBV7-9 and TRBJ2-7; perhaps D is TRBD1 or TRBD2 (5 bases each). Trimming removed 5 bases at V and 0 bases at J, with 14 bases between. CDR3 length equals 15 residues. Germline V lookup: CDR1 SEHNR, CDR2 FQNEAQ (reference sequence). As DNA, the CDR3 is TGTGCCAGCAGCGACCGCCGGGACCCCTCCTACGAGCAGTACTTC. Encoded protein: CASSDRRDPSYEQYF.

This clonotype was detected only a few times. The chain combines TRBV6-2 or TRBV6-3 with TRBJ2-5, with D possibly TRBD1 on 6 matching bases. Between the trimmed V and J ends, which lost 5 bases and 1 base, there was a span of 17 bases. Looked up from germline, CDR1 is MNHEY and CDR2 is SVGEGT. The CDR3 length is 16 residues. The CDR3 DNA is TGTGCCAGCAGTACCGGGACAAGGGGAATCCAAGAGACCCAGTACTTC. Its protein product is CASSTGTRGIQETQYF.

There are a few counts of this clonotype. V usage is TRBV7-2 and J usage is TRBJ1-1, with 7 nucleotides matching TRBD1. The V gene end was trimmed by 5 bases and the J gene end by 4 bases; junction bases not matched to a gene: 10. CDR1 and CDR2 from the germline V gene are SGHTA and FQGNSA. The CDR3 is 15 residues long. CDR3 nucleotide sequence: TGTGCCAGCAGCGGCCTGGGACAGCCCAGCACTGAAGCTTTCTTT. It yields the protein CASSGLGQPSTEAFF.

The V and J genes are TRBV20-1 and TRBJ1-5; D call uncertain. CDR3 length: 13 amino acids. Between the trimmed V and J ends, which lost 0 bases and 3 bases, there was a span of 6 bases. The germline gives CDR1 DFQATT, CDR2 SNEGSKA (reference sequence). For the CDR3, the DNA is TGCAGTGCTAGAGAGCAGCTCAATCAGCCCCAGCATTTT. It yields the protein CSAREQLNQPQHF.

As regards this clonotype: Since a much larger clone is just one base distant, this may be a read error. The chain is built from TRBV6-5 and TRBJ2-3, with 8 bases lining up with TRBD1. The CDR3 is 15 residues long. Germline V gene lookup returns CDR1 MNHEY and CDR2 SVGAGI. V lost 2 bases, J lost 2 bases, and 3 bases stayed unmatched. The CDR3 region is CASSYGDRSTDTQYF. For the CDR3, the DNA is TGTGCCAGCAGTTACGGGGACAGGTCCACAGATACGCAGTATTTT.

This clonotype was observed a handful of times. The V call is TRBV12-3 or TRBV12-4, the J call TRBJ2-2; D is possibly TRBD2 (6 bases). The CDR3 consists of 14 residues. The V gene lost 6 bases and the J gene lost 7 bases, with 15 bases spanning the gap. The DNA for the CDR3 is TGTGCCAGCAGCCCGTACGGGGGTCACGGGGAGCTGTTTTTT. Protein sequence: CASSPYGGHGELFF.

This clonotype was detected only a few times. V usage is TRBV16 and J usage is TRBJ2-7, with 10 bases matching TRBD1. Trimming at V came to 1 base and at J to 7 bases, leaving 13 bases not matched to a gene. The CDR3 contains 17 residues. CDR1 and CDR2 from the germline V gene are KGHSY and FQNENV. The CDR3 reads CASSQWDRGIAYNEQYF. The CDR3 DNA reads TGTGCCAGCAGCCAATGGGACAGGGGAATAGCCTACAATGAGCAGTACTTC.

The chain couples TRBV24-1 to TRBJ2-1; D unresolved. The germline V gene has CDR1 KGHDR and CDR2 SFDVKD. CDR3 size: 12 residues. The V and J ends lost 0 bases and 12 bases respectively, with 8 bases between them. The CDR3 DNA reads TGTGCCACCAGTGATTTGCTGGGTTTGCAGTTCTTC. This sequence encodes CATSDLLGLQFF.

The CDR3 region is CASSPPRTGAGKLFF. For the CDR3, the DNA is TGTGCCAGCAGTCCTCCGCGGACGGGCGCCGGTAAACTGTTTTTT. The chain couples TRBV12-3 or TRBV12-4 to TRBJ1-4; no definite D call. The germline V and J ends were trimmed by 5 bases and 11 bases, with 21 bases remaining between them. The CDR3 extends over 15 amino acids.

V is TRBV7-9 and J is TRBJ1-4; possible D gene TRBD1, 5 bases. The V end lost 5 bases, the J end lost 3 bases, and 13 bases lay between the germline ends. The CDR3 contains 15 residues. Germline values: CDR1 SEHNR, CDR2 FQNEAQ (reference sequence). CDR3 DNA sequence: TGTGCCAGCAGCGGAGGGGCCAGGGCTAATGAAAAACTGTTTTTT. Residues: CASSGGARANEKLFF. The whole variable domain, remainder taken from reference TRBV7-9 and TRBJ1-4, is DTGVSQNPRHKITKRGQNVTFRCDPISEHNRLYWYRQTLGQGPEFLTYFQNEAQLEKSRLLSDRFSAERPKGSFSTLEIQRTEQGDSAMYLCASSGGARANEKLFFGSGTQLSVL.

The chain recombines TRBV4-3 with TRBJ1-5, with D unclear. CDR1 LGHNA and CDR2 YSLEER come from the germline V gene. The ends were cut back, 0 bases at V and 2 bases at J, with 11 bases in the middle. This CDR3 has 16 residues. CDR3 sequence reads: CASSQDSPSRNQPQHF. CDR3 sequence (DNA): TGCGCCAGCAGCCAAGATTCTCCCTCGCGCAATCAGCCCCAGCATTTT.

V gene TRBV20-1 combines with J gene TRBJ2-1; 15 bases match TRBD2. Unmatched junction bases numbered 15, after V lost 6 bases and J lost 6 bases. The CDR3 consists of 18 residues. Germline loops: CDR1 DFQATT, CDR2 SNEGSKA (reference sequence). The CDR3 bases are TGCAGTGCCCCTGGACTAGCGGGGGGGCATAGGAGTCGCAATGAGCAGTTCTTC. Residues: CSAPGLAGGHRSRNEQFF.

This clonotype was observed a handful of times. The chain is built from TRBV27 and TRBJ2-7, with 11 bases lining up with TRBD2. Germline assignment: CDR1 MNHEY and CDR2 SMNVEV (reference sequence). V was clipped by 4 bases and J by 5 bases; unmatched bases: 7. This CDR3 is built from 15 residues. CDR3 in DNA: TGTGCCAGCAGTTCCTACGGGACTAGCGGCCACGAGCAGTACTTC. The encoded protein is CASSSYGTSGHEQYF.

This clonotype was counted at least ten times. CDR3 nucleotides: TGTGCCAGCACTACAGGACTAGCCACAGATACGCAGTATTTT. Residues: CASTTGLATDTQYF. The chain couples TRBV2 to TRBJ2-3; 8 bases line up with TRBD2. The germline V gene encodes CDR1 SNHLY and CDR2 FYNNEI. The CDR3 contains 14 residues. Losses at the gene ends were 7 bases for V and 2 bases for J; bases not matched to a gene: 5.

J is TRBJ2-7 and V is TRBV4-3, with 10 bases identical to TRBD2. The trim removed 3 bases at V and 4 bases at J, leaving 6 bases unmatched. The V gene's germline CDR1 is LGHNA and CDR2 YSLEER. The CDR3 is made up of 15 amino acids. CDR3 nucleotide sequence: TGCGCCAGCAGCCAGAGCGGGGGGGCGCCATACGAGCAGTACTTC. It translates to CASSQSGGAPYEQYF.

This clonotype was picked up a small number of times. The chain carries TRBV10-3 and TRBJ2-5; a possible D gene is TRBD1 (6 bases). This CDR3 has 15 amino acids. The V gene lost 6 bases and the J gene lost 3 bases, with 17 bases spanning the gap. Germline V gene sequence: CDR1 ENHRY, CDR2 SYGVKD. The CDR3 loop is CAIRDSPPAKETQYF. The CDR3 DNA is TGTGCCATCAGGGACAGCCCTCCCGCGAAAGAGACCCAGTACTTC.